Listed below are T cell receptor beta chains from one sample, sequenced in a study of cytomegalovirus exposure and HLA in healthy donors. Sequencing used immunoSEQ multiplex PCR; TCRdb keeps in-frame clones, though not all of them. The repertoire consists of more than 80,000 clones, with 96% occurring once and the leading ten covering about 1.3%. Sequences were obtained from PBMCs. These receptors were taken from a woman aged 18-29 years in good health and CMV-seronegative. Each CDR3 is given with its conserved first and last residue. The order of the fields is clone size, J gene, D gene, V gene, CDR3 DNA, CDR3 protein. The D gene is left open where the match is weak. Where a row states a size, it is once, few, many or the class of an expanded clone; other rows omit it.

abundance: -; j_gene: TRBJ2-1; d_gene: TRBD2; v_gene: TRBV6-1; CDR3nt: TGTGCCAGCCTAGCGGGAGCAGGCTCCTACAATGAGCAGTTCTTC; CDR3aa: CASLAGAGSYNEQFF
abundance: -; j_gene: TRBJ2-5; d_gene: TRBD1; v_gene: TRBV18; CDR3nt: TGTGCCAGCTCACCGACAGGGCTAAAGACCCAGTACTTC; CDR3aa: CASSPTGLKTQYF
abundance: -; j_gene: TRBJ2-1; d_gene: -; v_gene: TRBV5-1; CDR3nt: TGCGCCAGCAGCTTGGTAGGGGAGGAGAATGAGCAGTTCTTC; CDR3aa: CASSLVGEENEQFF
abundance: -; j_gene: TRBJ2-7; d_gene: -; v_gene: TRBV28; CDR3nt: TGTGCCAGCTGGGGACATCTATCCTCCTACGAGCAGTACTTC; CDR3aa: CASWGHLSSYEQYF
abundance: -; j_gene: TRBJ2-7; d_gene: TRBD2; v_gene: TRBV10-3; CDR3nt: TGTGCCATCACCACCGCGGCGGGAGGGCCCTGGACCCCCTACGAGCAGTACTTC; CDR3aa: CAITTAAGGPWTPYEQYF
abundance: -; j_gene: TRBJ1-2; d_gene: -; v_gene: TRBV4-1; CDR3nt: TGCGCCAGCAGCCAAGCGGGGAAGGCTAACTATGGCTACACCTTC; CDR3aa: CASSQAGKANYGYTF
abundance: once; j_gene: TRBJ2-5; d_gene: -; v_gene: TRBV11-2; CDR3nt: TGTGCCAGCAGCTTAAGACAGGGGAGGGTGGAGACCCAGTACTTC; CDR3aa: CASSLRQGRVETQYF
abundance: -; j_gene: TRBJ2-3; d_gene: TRBD2; v_gene: TRBV6-1; CDR3nt: TGTGCCAGCACTGAGGGACTAGCTCCCCCAGATACGCAGTATTTT; CDR3aa: CASTEGLAPPDTQYF
abundance: -; j_gene: TRBJ2-2; d_gene: TRBD2; v_gene: TRBV10-1; CDR3nt: TGCGCCAGCAGTGCCGGACTAGCCGCCGGGGAGCTGTTTTTT; CDR3aa: CASSAGLAAGELFF
abundance: once; j_gene: TRBJ2-5; d_gene: -; v_gene: TRBV7-9; CDR3nt: TGTGCCAGCAGCCTAAAAGAGACCCAGTACTTC; CDR3aa: CASSLKETQYF
abundance: -; j_gene: TRBJ1-4; d_gene: -; v_gene: TRBV19; CDR3nt: TGTGCCAGTAGTATGCGGCAGGCCGGACATAATGAAAAACTGTTTTTT; CDR3aa: CASSMRQAGHNEKLFF
abundance: -; j_gene: TRBJ2-7; d_gene: -; v_gene: TRBV7-2; CDR3nt: TGTGCCAGCAGCTTAGTAGCCCCCGCCAGCTCCTACGAGCAGTACTTC; CDR3aa: CASSLVAPASSYEQYF
abundance: -; j_gene: TRBJ2-7; d_gene: -; v_gene: TRBV28; CDR3nt: TGTGCCACCCAGTTTTACGAGCAGTACTTC; CDR3aa: CATQFYEQYF
abundance: -; j_gene: TRBJ2-1; d_gene: -; v_gene: TRBV28; CDR3nt: TGTGCCAGCAAGAATGGGGGCAATACATTGGGCGAGTTCTTC; CDR3aa: CASKNGGNTLGEFF
abundance: -; j_gene: TRBJ2-7; d_gene: -; v_gene: TRBV2; CDR3nt: TGTGCCAGCATTCTAGACAGGCAAACTTACGAGCAGTACTTC; CDR3aa: CASILDRQTYEQYF
abundance: once; j_gene: TRBJ2-5; d_gene: -; v_gene: TRBV2; CDR3nt: TGTGCCAGCACCCCCGACGGGGAGACCCAGTACTTC; CDR3aa: CASTPDGETQYF
abundance: -; j_gene: TRBJ2-2; d_gene: -; v_gene: TRBV7-2; CDR3nt: TGTGCCAGCAGCTTAGGAGGTCGGGGAAACACCGGGGAGCTGTTTTTT; CDR3aa: CASSLGGRGNTGELFF
abundance: -; j_gene: TRBJ2-7; d_gene: -; v_gene: TRBV6-6; CDR3nt: TGTGCCAGCAGCCCCCAGGTCTCCTACGAGCAGTACTTC; CDR3aa: CASSPQVSYEQYF
abundance: -; j_gene: TRBJ2-4; d_gene: TRBD2; v_gene: TRBV7-2; CDR3nt: TGTGCCAGCAGGCTAGCGGGAGGATTCAAAAACATTCAGTACTTC; CDR3aa: CASRLAGGFKNIQYF
abundance: -; j_gene: TRBJ1-5; d_gene: -; v_gene: TRBV6-5; CDR3nt: TGTGCCAGCAGTTACCGAGCTACGGATCAGCCCCAGCATTTT; CDR3aa: CASSYRATDQPQHF
abundance: -; j_gene: TRBJ2-3; d_gene: -; v_gene: TRBV19; CDR3nt: TGTGCCAGTACCGATACAATCGACAGCGGCACAGATACGCAGTATTTT; CDR3aa: CASTDTIDSGTDTQYF
abundance: -; j_gene: TRBJ2-7; d_gene: TRBD2; v_gene: TRBV5-1; CDR3nt: TGCGCCAGCACGGCGGGAGCGGGCGAGCAGTACTTC; CDR3aa: CASTAGAGEQYF
abundance: once; j_gene: TRBJ2-1; d_gene: -; v_gene: TRBV6-8; CDR3nt: TGTGCCAGCAGTTACGTGCTTTCCGGGGGAGACTACAATGAGCAGTTCTTC; CDR3aa: CASSYVLSGGDYNEQFF
abundance: -; j_gene: TRBJ1-3; d_gene: TRBD1; v_gene: TRBV5-1; CDR3nt: TGCGCCAGCAGGACAGGGGGCGAGGGAAACACCATATATTTT; CDR3aa: CASRTGGEGNTIYF
abundance: -; j_gene: TRBJ2-5; d_gene: TRBD2; v_gene: TRBV2; CDR3nt: TGTGCCAGCAGTGTGGAGATAGCGGGAGGGTCGGAGACCCAGTACTTC; CDR3aa: CASSVEIAGGSETQYF
abundance: -; j_gene: TRBJ2-3; d_gene: TRBD2; v_gene: TRBV6-6; CDR3nt: TGTGCCAGCAGTCAAGGGGCGGGAGTCAGAGATACGCAGTATTTT; CDR3aa: CASSQGAGVRDTQYF
abundance: -; j_gene: TRBJ2-1; d_gene: -; v_gene: TRBV4-1; CDR3nt: TGCGCCAGCAGCCAAGCCCCCGACTTCAGTGAGCAGTTCTTC; CDR3aa: CASSQAPDFSEQFF
abundance: -; j_gene: TRBJ2-1; d_gene: -; v_gene: TRBV11-3; CDR3nt: TGTGCCAGCAGCTTCAGCGAGATCAATGAGCAGTTCTTC; CDR3aa: CASSFSEINEQFF
abundance: -; j_gene: TRBJ2-1; d_gene: TRBD1; v_gene: TRBV10-3; CDR3nt: TGTGCCATCAGTGAGCGACAGGGGGCAATGGGCAATGAGCAGTTCTTC; CDR3aa: CAISERQGAMGNEQFF
abundance: -; j_gene: TRBJ1-1; d_gene: -; v_gene: TRBV29-1; CDR3nt: TGCAGCGTTGGACCGGGTCTTAGAAACACTGAAGCTTTCTTT; CDR3aa: CSVGPGLRNTEAFF
abundance: -; j_gene: TRBJ2-1; d_gene: -; v_gene: TRBV7-9; CDR3nt: TGTGCCAGCAGTCTCTTCGGCGGTCGCGGTAATGAGCAGTTCTTC; CDR3aa: CASSLFGGRGNEQFF
abundance: -; j_gene: TRBJ1-1; d_gene: -; v_gene: TRBV6-4; CDR3nt: TGTGCCAGCAGTGCGCAGGGGAGAACTGAAGCTTTCTTT; CDR3aa: CASSAQGRTEAFF
abundance: -; j_gene: TRBJ1-2; d_gene: -; v_gene: TRBV6-1; CDR3nt: TGTGCCAGCAGTGAAGGAACAGGGCCCACCAACTATGGCTACACCTTC; CDR3aa: CASSEGTGPTNYGYTF
abundance: once; j_gene: TRBJ2-1; d_gene: TRBD2; v_gene: TRBV6-4; CDR3nt: TGTGCCAGCAATCAACTAGCGAGTTACAATGAGCAGTTCTTC; CDR3aa: CASNQLASYNEQFF
abundance: -; j_gene: TRBJ2-5; d_gene: -; v_gene: TRBV10-1; CDR3nt: TGCGCCAGCAGTGACAGGGGCCAAGAGACCCAGTACTTC; CDR3aa: CASSDRGQETQYF